This T cell receptor (beta chain) originates from a study of post-analysis software for immune sequencing data. Findings and limits, study-wide: Among 5 or 6 TRBV segments more frequent in patients than controls were TRBV5-6, TRBV5-1 and TRBV20-1.

The CDR3 covers 13 residues. Between the trimmed V and J ends, which lost 11 bases and 4 bases, there was a span of 17 bases. Germline V gives CDR1 MNHEY, CDR2 SVGAGI. This clonotype was detected only once. Its specificity is not known. Unique molecular identifiers featured in each of the TCR beta cDNA libraries. TCRdb called the PCR reads again in MiXCR, with one record for every CDR3 protein. Here the sample spans 430,000 or so distinct CDR3 sequences, 39% being singletons. This TCR derives from a girl aged 2-10 years with multiple sclerosis. V gene TRBV6-5 combines with J gene TRBJ1-1, with D unresolved. Sequenced sample: blood. The DNA of the CDR3 is TGTGCCTGCAAACCTACGGCGGGCACTGAAGCTTTCTTT. As protein: CACKPTAGTEAFF.